In its sample, the clone carrying this TCR beta chain was seen a few times. In germline, CDR1 is LGHNT, CDR2 FRNRAP. This CDR3 has 14 residues. V was pared by 7 bases and J by 3 bases, with 15 bases between. In assigning cohorts, the study relied on participant-reported clinical history. The method was immunoSEQ multiplex PCR; TCRdb's version includes in-frame clones alone and lacks a portion of them. The sample includes about 270,000 clones, approximately 90% of them seen just once. The data were taken from a study of blood T cell repertoires in COVID-19. About the study: PBMCs, B-cell-depleted T cells, or T cells provided the cDNA or gDNA that made up the material.

The receptor was isolated from a young woman who had recovered from COVID-19. The sequencing sample was made of PBMCs or T cells enriched from blood (not recorded which). J is TRBJ1-1 and V is TRBV12-5; tentative D call: TRBD1 (6 bases). The CDR3: CASALGGADTEAFF. The CDR3 nucleotides are TGTGCTAGTGCCCTGGGGGGGGCAGACACTGAAGCTTTCTTT.